This TCR beta chain is from a study of beta chain features in type 1 diabetes. Study-level results: Shortening of TCRB CDR3s, moderate but significant, appeared in all four CD4+ subsets of Type 1 diabetes patients.

As every portion of the isolated RNA was reverse transcribed, the sequencing read expressed TCRB transcripts. Data came from immunoSEQ multiplex PCR; TCRdb stores just in-frame clones and leaves some out. The table records tens of thousands of clones, over 65% of them present only once. The sample holds one count of this clone. Its antigen is undetermined. Germline V lookup: CDR1 SEHNR, CDR2 FQNEAQ (reference sequence). With 3 bases clipped from V and 3 bases from J, the junction kept 4 bases outside the gene matches. CDR3 size: 16 residues. The clonotype originates from a woman in her thirties or forties with type 1 diabetes. The chain recombines TRBV7-9 with TRBJ2-1, with 11 bases aligning to TRBD1. Sequencing was performed on stem cell memory CD4+ T cells from blood. This CDR3 is CASSFPGTGGYNEQFF. In DNA form, the CDR3 reads TGTGCCAGCAGCTTCCCCGGGACAGGGGGCTACAATGAGCAGTTCTTC.